The clone carrying this T cell receptor beta chain is medium-sized within its sample. Its antigen remains unidentified. The repertoire was sequenced with immunoSEQ multiplex PCR; TCRdb's copy has only in-frame clones and lacks some. The data contain some 1,700 clones, 34% of them singletons. The CDR3 runs 15 residues. Trimming shortened V by 9 bases and J by 1 base, and 17 bases separated the two germline ends. The V gene's germline CDR1 is SGDLS and CDR2 YYNGEE. The data are from a study of T cells in localized non-small cell lung cancer. Study results and limitations: The study linked higher blood T cell density to longer overall survival. Multi-region tumor sequencing was not done, so intratumor heterogeneity could not be excluded. Tumor trailed uninvolved adjacent lung in T cell clonality, which peaked there.

Atypia-free lung next to the tumor was sampled at least 2 cm from its margin. Here the sequenced sample was normal lung tissue next to the tumor, taken before any cancer treatment. This TCR was sampled from a male donor aged 60 or over with stage I squamous cell lung carcinoma. V and J are TRBV9 and TRBJ1-5, with TRBD1 as a possible D gene (5 bases). CDR3 DNA: TGTGCCACTAGGGCCGAGGGGTTGAGCAATCAGCCCCAGCATTTT. It specifies CATRAEGLSNQPQHF.